This entry lists 14 T cell receptor beta chains sequenced from one sample in a study of beta chain features in type 1 diabetes. The authors reverse transcribed all of the isolated RNA, so sequencing captured expressed TCRB transcripts. Profiling relied on immunoSEQ multiplex PCR, and the TCRdb table lists in-frame clones only, not all of them. This sample has 300,000 to 350,000 clones, with under 8.5% found just once. Sequencing was done on a sample of central memory CD4+ T cells from blood. Source of these receptors: a woman younger than 35 in good health.

Only a few counts were recorded for this clone. V gene TRBV18 combines with J gene TRBJ1-5; D unresolved. CDR3 length: 17 amino acids. In germline, CDR1 is KGHSH, CDR2 LQKENI. Trimming stripped 2 bases from V and 0 bases from J, with 14 bases between. CDR3 residues: CASSPVRTRDSNQPQHF. CDR3 in DNA: TGTGCCAGCTCACCAGTTAGGACGCGGGATAGCAATCAGCCCCAGCATTTT.

V is TRBV7-2 and J is TRBJ2-3; D uncertain. The germline CDR1 and CDR2 sequences are SGHTA and FQGNSA. Trimming pared 5 bases from V and 0 bases from J, leaving 15 bases between. The CDR3 totals 16 residues. The CDR3 sequence: CASSVVLAASTDTQYF. The CDR3 nucleotides are TGTGCCAGCAGCGTGGTATTAGCTGCTAGCACAGATACGCAGTATTTT.

Only a few counts were recorded for this clone. The chain couples TRBV11-2 to TRBJ2-1, with D perhaps TRBD2 (5 bases). V gave up 5 bases and J gave up 4 bases, with 18 bases separating them. The germline gives CDR1 SGHAT, CDR2 FQNNGV. This CDR3 contains 16 residues. The CDR3 here is CASSPLALAPYNEQFF. CDR3 nucleotides: TGTGCCAGCAGCCCCCTGGCATTAGCGCCTTACAATGAGCAGTTCTTC. Complete variable domain (other parts from reference TRBV11-2 and TRBJ2-1): EAGVAQSPRYKIIEKRQSVAFWCNPISGHATLYWYQQILGQGPKLLIQFQNNGVVDDSQLPKDRFSAERLKGVDSTLKIQPAKLEDSAVYLCASSPLALAPYNEQFFGPGTRLTVL.

This clone showed up just a few times. J is TRBJ1-2 and V is TRBV28; TRBD1 agrees at 9 bases. CDR1 is MDHEN and CDR2 is SYDVKM in the germline V gene. The CDR3 runs 14 residues. With V trimmed by 5 bases and J by 8 bases, 9 bases remained unmatched. Written as DNA, the CDR3 is TGTGCCAGCAGTCCTTTGGACAGGGGTAGAGGCTACACCTTC. This gives the protein CASSPLDRGRGYTF.

This sequence joins TRBV5-6 and TRBJ2-2, with D uncertain. V was cut by 0 bases and J by 6 bases, with 0 bases left in between. CDR1 and CDR2 from the germline V gene are SGHDT and YYEEEE. This CDR3 has 11 amino acids. This CDR3 reads CASSLAGELFF. The CDR3, as DNA: TGTGCCAGCAGCTTGGCCGGGGAGCTGTTTTTT. Variable domain in full (rest from reference TRBV5-6 and TRBJ2-2): DAGVTQSPTHLIKTRGQQVTLRCSPKSGHDTVSWYQQALGQGPQFIFQYYEEEERQRGNFPDRFSGHQFPNYSSELNVNALLLGDSALYLCASSLAGELFFGEGSRLTVL.

This clone turned up a few times. The V and J genes are TRBV29-1 and TRBJ2-1; TRBD2 matches at 9 bases. CDR1 and CDR2 from the germline V gene are SQVTM and ANQGSEA. The V and J ends lost 5 bases and 4 bases, in that order; junction bases with no gene match: 6. CDR3 size: 14 residues. As DNA, the CDR3 is TGCAGCGTTACCGGGACTAGCAGATACAATGAGCAGTTCTTC. Protein sequence: CSVTGTSRYNEQFF.

The chain employs TRBV27 and TRBJ1-4, with unresolved D. Looked up from germline, CDR1 is MNHEY and CDR2 is SMNVEV (reference sequence). Trimming removed 0 bases from V and 8 bases from J, with 7 bases in between. This CDR3 has 13 amino acids. CDR3 nucleotide sequence: TGTGCCAGCAGTTTATCGAAGGGAGAAAAACTGTTTTTT. Translation gives CASSLSKGEKLFF.

This clone has more than one count but fewer than ten. This sequence joins TRBV14 and TRBJ1-2; D gene uncertain. The CDR3 extends over 13 amino acids. From germline, CDR1 is SGHDN and CDR2 FVKESK. The V end was cut by 2 bases, the J end by 1 base, with 5 bases between. The CDR3 loop is CASSQQVNYGYTF. The CDR3 DNA sequence: TGTGCCAGCAGCCAACAGGTTAACTATGGCTACACCTTC.

This clone occurred many times. The rearrangement uses TRBV7-9 and TRBJ2-3; D is possibly TRBD2 (5 bases). Trimming stripped 3 bases from V and 5 bases from J, with 15 bases between. CDR1 is SEHNR, CDR2 FQNEAQ, per germline (reference sequence). The CDR3 length is 15 residues. The CDR3 DNA reads as TGTGCCAGCAGCTTCCAAGCGGAAGAGGTAGATACGCAGTATTTT. This gives the protein CASSFQAEEVDTQYF.

This chain connects TRBV11-2 to TRBJ2-7; 9 nucleotides line up with TRBD1. The ends lost 6 bases at V and 1 base at J; junction bases unmatched: 13. This CDR3 is built from 17 residues. Germline V gene sequence: CDR1 SGHAT, CDR2 FQNNGV. Written as DNA, the CDR3 is TGTGCCAGCAGAACTTATTCTGTGGGGACAGGGTCCTACGAGCAGTACTTC. This gives the protein CASRTYSVGTGSYEQYF.

This chain links TRBV28 with TRBJ2-5; 7 positions match TRBD2. Gene TRBJ2-7 matches the end of the DNA better, so the J call may be wrong. CDR3 length: 14 amino acids. Germline V gene data show CDR1 as MDHEN and CDR2 as SYDVKM. This chain's CDR3 is CASSFYSGDYEQYF. The DNA of the CDR3 is TGTGCCAGCAGTTTTTACAGCGGGGACTACGAGCAGTACTTC.

This clone was seen only a few times. The chain employs TRBV2 and TRBJ1-1; D is ambiguous. CDR3 length: 12 amino acids. The germline V gene has CDR1 SNHLY and CDR2 FYNNEI. With 6 bases removed from V and 2 bases from J, the gap between germline ends came to 7 bases. Here the CDR3 reads CASRFDNTEAFF. Written as DNA, the CDR3 is TGTGCCAGCAGATTCGACAACACTGAAGCTTTCTTT.

The chain recombines TRBV18 with TRBJ2-6, with D hard to call. The CDR3 covers 16 residues. CDR1 and CDR2 from the germline V gene are KGHSH and LQKENI. Between the trimmed V and J ends, which lost 2 bases and 4 bases, there was a span of 12 bases. The CDR3 spells CASSPLIQSGANVLTF. CDR3 bases: TGTGCCAGCTCACCATTGATACAGTCCGGGGCCAACGTCCTGACTTTC. Looking up the rest from reference TRBV18 and TRBJ2-6 gives the full variable domain: NAGVMQNPRHLVRRRGQEARLRCSPMKGHSHVYWYRQLPEEGLKFMVYLQKENIIDESGMPKERFSAEFPKEGPSILRIQQVVRGDSAAYFCASSPLIQSGANVLTFGAGSRLTVL.

The CDR3 DNA reads as TGTGCCAGCAGCAAAGGGACTAGCGGAACACAGAATACGCAGTATTTT. It codes for CASSKGTSGTQNTQYF. This rearrangement joins TRBV5-4 to TRBJ2-3; 11 bases fit TRBD2. The V and J ends lost 4 bases and 7 bases, in that order; junction bases with no gene match: 11. Germline V gene data show CDR1 as SGHNT and CDR2 as YYREEE (reference sequence). The CDR3 runs to 16 residues.